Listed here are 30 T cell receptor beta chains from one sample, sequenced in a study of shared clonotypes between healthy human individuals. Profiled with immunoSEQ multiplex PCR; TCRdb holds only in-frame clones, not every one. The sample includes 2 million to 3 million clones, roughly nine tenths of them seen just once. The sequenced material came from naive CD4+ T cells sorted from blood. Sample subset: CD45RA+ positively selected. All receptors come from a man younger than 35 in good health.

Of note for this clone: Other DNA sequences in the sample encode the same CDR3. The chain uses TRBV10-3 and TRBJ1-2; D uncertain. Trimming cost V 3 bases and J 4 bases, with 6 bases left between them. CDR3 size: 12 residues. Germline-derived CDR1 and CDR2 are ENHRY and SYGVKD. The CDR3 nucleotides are TGTGCCATCAGTGAAGCTGGCTATGGCTACACCTTC. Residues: CAISEAGYGYTF.

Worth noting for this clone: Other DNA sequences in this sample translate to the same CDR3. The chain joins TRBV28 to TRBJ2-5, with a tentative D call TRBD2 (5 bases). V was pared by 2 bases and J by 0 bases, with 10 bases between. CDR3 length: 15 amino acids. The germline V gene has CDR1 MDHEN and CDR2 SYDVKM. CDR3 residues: CASSLSGRYQETQYF. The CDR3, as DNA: TGTGCCAGCAGTTTAAGCGGAAGGTACCAAGAGACCCAGTACTTC.

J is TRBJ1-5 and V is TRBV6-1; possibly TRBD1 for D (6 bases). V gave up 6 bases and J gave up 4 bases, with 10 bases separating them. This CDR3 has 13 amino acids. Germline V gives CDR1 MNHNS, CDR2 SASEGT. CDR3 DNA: TGTGCCAGCAGGGGAGGACAGAATCAGCCCCAGCATTTT. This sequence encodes CASRGGQNQPQHF.

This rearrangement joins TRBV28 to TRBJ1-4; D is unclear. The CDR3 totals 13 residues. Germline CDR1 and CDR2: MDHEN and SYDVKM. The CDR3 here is CAALERTNEKLFF. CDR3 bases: TGTGCAGCACTGGAGAGAACTAATGAAAAACTGTTTTTT. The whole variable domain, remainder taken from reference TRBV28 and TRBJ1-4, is DVKVTQSSRYLVKRTGEKVFLECVQDMDHENMFWYRQDPGLGLRLIYFSYDVKMKEKGDIPEGYSVSREKKERFSLILESASTNQTSMYLCAALERTNEKLFFGSGTQLSVL.

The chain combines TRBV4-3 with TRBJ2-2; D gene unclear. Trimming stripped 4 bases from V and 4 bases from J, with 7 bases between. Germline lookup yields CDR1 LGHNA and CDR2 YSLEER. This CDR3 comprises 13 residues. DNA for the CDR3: TGCGCCAGCAGCCTTGACGGCACCGGGGAGCTGTTTTTT. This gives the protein CASSLDGTGELFF.

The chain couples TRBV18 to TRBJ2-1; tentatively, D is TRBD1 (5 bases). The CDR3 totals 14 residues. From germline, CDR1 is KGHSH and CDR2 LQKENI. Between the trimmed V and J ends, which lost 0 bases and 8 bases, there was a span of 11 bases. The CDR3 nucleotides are TGTGCCAGCTCACCACCCTCCAGGGTCGATGAGCAGTTCTTC. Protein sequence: CASSPPSRVDEQFF.

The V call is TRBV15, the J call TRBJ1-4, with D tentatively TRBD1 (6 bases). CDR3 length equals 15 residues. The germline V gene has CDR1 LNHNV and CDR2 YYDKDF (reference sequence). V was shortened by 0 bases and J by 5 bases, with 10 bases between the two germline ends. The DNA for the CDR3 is TGTGCCACCAGCAGAGAAGGGACACGGAATGAAAAACTGTTTTTT. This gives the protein CATSREGTRNEKLFF.

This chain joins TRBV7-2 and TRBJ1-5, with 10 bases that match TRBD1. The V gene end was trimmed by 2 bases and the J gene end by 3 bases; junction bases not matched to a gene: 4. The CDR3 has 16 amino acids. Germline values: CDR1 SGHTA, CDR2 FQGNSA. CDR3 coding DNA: TGTGCCAGCAGCTTAATGGGACAGGGGACCAATCAGCCCCAGCATTTT. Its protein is CASSLMGQGTNQPQHF.

The CDR3, as DNA: TGTGCCAGCAGACCCGATAGCACAGATACGCAGTATTTT. It encodes CASRPDSTDTQYF. This chain joins TRBV7-2 and TRBJ2-3; no clear D gene. There are 13 residues in the CDR3. Between the trimmed V and J ends, which lost 6 bases and 0 bases, there was a span of 7 bases. Germline CDR1 SGHTA, CDR2 FQGNSA.

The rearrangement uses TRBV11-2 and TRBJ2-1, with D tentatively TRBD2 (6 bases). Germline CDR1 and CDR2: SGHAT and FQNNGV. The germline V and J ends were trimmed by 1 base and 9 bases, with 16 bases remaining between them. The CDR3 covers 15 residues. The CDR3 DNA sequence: TGTGCCAGCAGCTTAGCGCTACCCGGAGGGAGTGAGCAGTTCTTC. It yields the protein CASSLALPGGSEQFF.

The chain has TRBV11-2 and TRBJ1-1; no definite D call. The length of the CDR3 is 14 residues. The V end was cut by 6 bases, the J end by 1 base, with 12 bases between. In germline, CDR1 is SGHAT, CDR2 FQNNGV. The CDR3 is CASRMPGRNTEAFF. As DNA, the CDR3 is TGTGCCAGCAGGATGCCCGGCAGGAACACTGAAGCTTTCTTT.

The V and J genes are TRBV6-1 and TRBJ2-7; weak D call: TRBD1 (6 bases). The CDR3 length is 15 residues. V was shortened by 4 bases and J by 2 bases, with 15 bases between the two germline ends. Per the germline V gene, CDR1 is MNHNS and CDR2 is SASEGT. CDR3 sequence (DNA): TGTGCCAGCAGTGCCGGGACACTCGGTACCTACGAGCAGTACTTC. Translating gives CASSAGTLGTYEQYF.

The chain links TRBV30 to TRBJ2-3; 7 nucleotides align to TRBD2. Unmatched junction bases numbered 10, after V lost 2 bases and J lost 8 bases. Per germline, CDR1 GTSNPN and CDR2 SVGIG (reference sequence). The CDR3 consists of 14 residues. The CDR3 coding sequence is TGTGCCTGGAGTCCTCGCGGGAGTTTTGGTACGCAGTATTTT. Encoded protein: CAWSPRGSFGTQYF.

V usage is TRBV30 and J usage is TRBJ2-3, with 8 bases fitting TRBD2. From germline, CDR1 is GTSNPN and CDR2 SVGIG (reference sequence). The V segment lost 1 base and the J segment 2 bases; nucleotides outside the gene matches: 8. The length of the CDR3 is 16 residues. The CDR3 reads CAWSASAGGYTDTQYF. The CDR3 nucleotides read TGTGCCTGGAGTGCCTCCGCGGGGGGTTACACAGATACGCAGTATTTT.

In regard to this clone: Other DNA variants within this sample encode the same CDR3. In DNA form, the CDR3 reads TGTGCCAGTAGGGGTGAATACGAGCAGTACTTC. Translation gives CASRGEYEQYF. The genes are TRBV19 and TRBJ2-7, with unresolved D. The V end was cut by 6 bases, the J end by 4 bases, with 7 bases between. Per germline, CDR1 LNHDA and CDR2 SQIVND (reference sequence). The CDR3 has 11 amino acids.

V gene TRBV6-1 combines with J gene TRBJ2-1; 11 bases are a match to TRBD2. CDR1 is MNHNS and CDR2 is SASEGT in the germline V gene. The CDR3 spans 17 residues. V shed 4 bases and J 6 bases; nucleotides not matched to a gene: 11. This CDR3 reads CASSGASGRIGGNEQFF. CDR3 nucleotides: TGTGCCAGCAGTGGAGCTAGCGGGAGGATTGGCGGCAATGAGCAGTTCTTC.

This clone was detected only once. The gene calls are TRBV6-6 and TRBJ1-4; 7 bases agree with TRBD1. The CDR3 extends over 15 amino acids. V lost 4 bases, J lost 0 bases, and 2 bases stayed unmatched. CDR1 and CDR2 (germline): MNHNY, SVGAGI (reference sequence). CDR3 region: CASSFDRATNEKLFF. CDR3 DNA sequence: TGTGCCAGCAGTTTCGACAGGGCAACTAATGAAAAACTGTTTTTT.

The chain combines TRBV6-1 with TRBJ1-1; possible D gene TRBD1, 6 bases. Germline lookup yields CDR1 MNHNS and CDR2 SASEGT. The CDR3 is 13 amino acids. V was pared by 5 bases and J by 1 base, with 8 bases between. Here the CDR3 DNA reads TGTGCCAGCAGTAAACAGGGGAACACTGAAGCTTTCTTT. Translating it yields CASSKQGNTEAFF.

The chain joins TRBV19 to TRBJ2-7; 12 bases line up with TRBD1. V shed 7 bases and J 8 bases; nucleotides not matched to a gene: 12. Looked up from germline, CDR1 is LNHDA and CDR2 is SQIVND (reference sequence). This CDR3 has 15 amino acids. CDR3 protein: CASTTTGTGGIKQYF. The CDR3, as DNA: TGTGCCAGTACGACCACCGGGACAGGGGGCATTAAGCAGTACTTC.

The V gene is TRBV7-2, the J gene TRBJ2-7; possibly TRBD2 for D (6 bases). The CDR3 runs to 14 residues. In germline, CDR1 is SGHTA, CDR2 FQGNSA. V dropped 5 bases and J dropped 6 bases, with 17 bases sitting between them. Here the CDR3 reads CASSLNPPSAEQYF. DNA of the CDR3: TGTGCCAGCAGCCTGAACCCCCCTAGCGCCGAGCAGTACTTC.

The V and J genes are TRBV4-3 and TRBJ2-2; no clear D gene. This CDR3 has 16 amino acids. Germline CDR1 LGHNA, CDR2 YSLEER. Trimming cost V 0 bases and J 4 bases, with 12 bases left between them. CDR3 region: CASSQDPADFTGELFF. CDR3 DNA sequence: TGCGCCAGCAGCCAAGATCCGGCAGACTTCACCGGGGAGCTGTTTTTT.

The CDR3 loop is CASKIAGGRDEQYF. Written as DNA, the CDR3 is TGTGCCAGCAAAATAGCGGGGGGGCGAGACGAGCAGTACTTC. The chain combines TRBV7-2 with TRBJ2-7; 11 bases are a match to TRBD2. Unmatched junction bases numbered 7, after V lost 7 bases and J lost 5 bases. From germline, CDR1 is SGHTA and CDR2 FQGNSA. The CDR3 loop spans 14 amino acids.

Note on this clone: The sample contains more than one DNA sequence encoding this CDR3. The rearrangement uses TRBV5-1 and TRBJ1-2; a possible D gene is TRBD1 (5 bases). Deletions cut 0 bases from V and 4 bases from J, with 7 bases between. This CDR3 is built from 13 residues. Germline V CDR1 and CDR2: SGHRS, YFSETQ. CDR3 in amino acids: CASSLGQTYGYTF. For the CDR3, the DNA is TGCGCCAGCAGCTTGGGACAGACCTATGGCTACACCTTC.

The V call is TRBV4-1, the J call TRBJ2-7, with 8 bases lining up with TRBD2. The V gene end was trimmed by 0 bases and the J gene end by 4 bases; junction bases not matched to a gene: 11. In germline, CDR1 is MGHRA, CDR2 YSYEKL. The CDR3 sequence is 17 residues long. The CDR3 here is CASSQEMVPGGTYEQYF. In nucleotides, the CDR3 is TGCGCCAGCAGCCAAGAAATGGTCCCGGGGGGGACATACGAGCAGTACTTC.

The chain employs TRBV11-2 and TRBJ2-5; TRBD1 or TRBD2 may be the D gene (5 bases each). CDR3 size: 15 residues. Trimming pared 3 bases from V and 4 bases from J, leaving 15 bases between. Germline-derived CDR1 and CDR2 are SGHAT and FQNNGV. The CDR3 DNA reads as TGTGCCAGCAGCTTGGGGCTAGCTTCAGCAGAGACCCAGTACTTC. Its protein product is CASSLGLASAETQYF.

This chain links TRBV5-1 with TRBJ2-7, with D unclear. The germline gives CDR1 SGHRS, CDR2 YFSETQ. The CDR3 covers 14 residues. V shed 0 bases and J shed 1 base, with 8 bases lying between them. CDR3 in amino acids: CASSLETPSYEQYF. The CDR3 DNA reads TGCGCCAGCAGCTTGGAGACTCCATCCTACGAGCAGTACTTC.

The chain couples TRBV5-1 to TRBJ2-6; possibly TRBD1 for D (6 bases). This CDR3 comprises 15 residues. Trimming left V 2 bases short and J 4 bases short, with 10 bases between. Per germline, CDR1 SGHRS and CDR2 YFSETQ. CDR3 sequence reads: CASSFTGPGANVLTF. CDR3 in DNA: TGCGCCAGCAGCTTTACAGGGCCCGGGGCCAACGTCCTGACTTTC. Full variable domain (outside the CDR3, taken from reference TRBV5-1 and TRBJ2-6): KAGVTQTPRYLIKTRGQQVTLSCSPISGHRSVSWYQQTPGQGLQFLFEYFSETQRNKGNFPGRFSGRQFSNSRSEMNVSTLELGDSALYLCASSFTGPGANVLTFGAGSRLTVL.

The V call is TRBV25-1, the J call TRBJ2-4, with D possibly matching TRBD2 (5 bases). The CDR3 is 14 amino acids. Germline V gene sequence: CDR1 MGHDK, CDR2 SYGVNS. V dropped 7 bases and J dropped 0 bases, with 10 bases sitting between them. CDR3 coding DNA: TGTGCCAGCATCCGGGATCTAGCCAAAAACATTCAGTACTTC. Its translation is CASIRDLAKNIQYF.

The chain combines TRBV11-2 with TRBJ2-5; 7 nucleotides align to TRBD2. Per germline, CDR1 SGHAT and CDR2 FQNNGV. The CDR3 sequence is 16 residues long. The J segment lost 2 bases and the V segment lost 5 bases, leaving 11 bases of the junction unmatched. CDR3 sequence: CASSPNLAGVQETQYF. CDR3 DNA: TGTGCCAGCAGCCCTAATCTGGCGGGGGTACAAGAGACCCAGTACTTC. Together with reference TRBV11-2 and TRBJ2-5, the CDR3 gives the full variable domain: EAGVAQSPRYKIIEKRQSVAFWCNPISGHATLYWYQQILGQGPKLLIQFQNNGVVDDSQLPKDRFSAERLKGVDSTLKIQPAKLEDSAVYLCASSPNLAGVQETQYFGPGTRLLVL.

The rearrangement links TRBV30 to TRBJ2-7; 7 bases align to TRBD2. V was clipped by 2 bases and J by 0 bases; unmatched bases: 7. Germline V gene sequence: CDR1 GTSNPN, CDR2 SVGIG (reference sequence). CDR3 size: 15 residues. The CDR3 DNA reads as TGTGCCTGGAGTATGTCTAGCGGCTCCTCCTACGAGCAGTACTTC. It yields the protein CAWSMSSGSSYEQYF.